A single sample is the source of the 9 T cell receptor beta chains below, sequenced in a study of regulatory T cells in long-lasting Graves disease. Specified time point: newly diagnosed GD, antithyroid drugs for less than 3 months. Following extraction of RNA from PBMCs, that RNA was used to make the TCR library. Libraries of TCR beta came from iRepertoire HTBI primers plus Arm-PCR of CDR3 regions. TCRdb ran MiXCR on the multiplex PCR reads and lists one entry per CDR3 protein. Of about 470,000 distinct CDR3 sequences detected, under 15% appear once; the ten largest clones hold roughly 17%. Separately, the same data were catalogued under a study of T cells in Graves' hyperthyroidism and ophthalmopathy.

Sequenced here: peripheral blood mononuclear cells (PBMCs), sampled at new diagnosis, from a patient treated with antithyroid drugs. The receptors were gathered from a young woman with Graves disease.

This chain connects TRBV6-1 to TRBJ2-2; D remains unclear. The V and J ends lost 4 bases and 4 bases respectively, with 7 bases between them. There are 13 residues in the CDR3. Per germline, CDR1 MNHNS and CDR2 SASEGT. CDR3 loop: CASSGSPTGELFF. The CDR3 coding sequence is TGTGCCAGCAGTGGGTCCCCCACCGGGGAGCTGTTTTTT.

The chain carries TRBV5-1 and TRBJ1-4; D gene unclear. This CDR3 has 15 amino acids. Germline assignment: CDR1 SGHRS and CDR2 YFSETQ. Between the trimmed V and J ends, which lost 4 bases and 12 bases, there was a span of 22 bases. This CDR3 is CASSRGGGWGGELFF. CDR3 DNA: TGCGCCAGCAGCCGCGGAGGAGGGTGGGGAGGTGAACTGTTTTTT.

CDR3 protein: CASRSGTSGDYNEQFF. The CDR3 DNA is TGTGCCAGCAGAAGCGGGACTAGCGGAGACTACAATGAGCAGTTCTTC. This chain joins TRBV2 and TRBJ2-1; 11 bases are a match to TRBD2. The V gene end was trimmed by 6 bases and the J gene end by 3 bases; junction bases not matched to a gene: 7. CDR1 SNHLY and CDR2 FYNNEI come from the germline V gene. The CDR3 extends over 16 amino acids.

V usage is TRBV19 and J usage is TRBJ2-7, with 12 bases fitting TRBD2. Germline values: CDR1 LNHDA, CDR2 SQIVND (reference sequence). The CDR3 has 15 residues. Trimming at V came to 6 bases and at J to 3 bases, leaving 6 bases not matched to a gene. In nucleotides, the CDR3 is TGTGCCAGTAGCCTGACTAGCGGGGGATACTACGAGCAGTACTTC. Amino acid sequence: CASSLTSGGYYEQYF.

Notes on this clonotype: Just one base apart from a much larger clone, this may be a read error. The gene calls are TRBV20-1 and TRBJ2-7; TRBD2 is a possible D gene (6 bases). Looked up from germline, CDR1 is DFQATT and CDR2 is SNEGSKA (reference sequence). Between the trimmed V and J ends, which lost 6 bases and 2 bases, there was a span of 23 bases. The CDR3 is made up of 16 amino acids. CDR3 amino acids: CSALDTGESLTYEQYF. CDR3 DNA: TGCAGTGCCCTGGACACGGGGGAAAGTTTAACCTACGAGCAGTACTTC.

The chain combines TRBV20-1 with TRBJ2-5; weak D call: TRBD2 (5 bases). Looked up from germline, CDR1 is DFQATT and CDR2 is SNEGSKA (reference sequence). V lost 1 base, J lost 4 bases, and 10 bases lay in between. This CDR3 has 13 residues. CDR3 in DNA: TGCAGTGCTAGAGGTGGACTCGGAGAGACCCAGTACTTC. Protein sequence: CSARGGLGETQYF.

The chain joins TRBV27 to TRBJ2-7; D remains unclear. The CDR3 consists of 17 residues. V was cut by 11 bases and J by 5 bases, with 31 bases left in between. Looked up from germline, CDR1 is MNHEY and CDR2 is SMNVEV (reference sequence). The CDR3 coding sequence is TGTGCCGTTGCCATGGGCACAGACAAATTAGGATTCCACGAGCAGTACTTC. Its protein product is CAVAMGTDKLGFHEQYF.

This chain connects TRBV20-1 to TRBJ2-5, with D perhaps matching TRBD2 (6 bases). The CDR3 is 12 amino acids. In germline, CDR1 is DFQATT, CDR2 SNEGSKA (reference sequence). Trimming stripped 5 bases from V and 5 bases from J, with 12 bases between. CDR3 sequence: CSAEIAGETQYF. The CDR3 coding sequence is TGCAGTGCTGAGATCGCGGGGGAGACCCAGTACTTC.

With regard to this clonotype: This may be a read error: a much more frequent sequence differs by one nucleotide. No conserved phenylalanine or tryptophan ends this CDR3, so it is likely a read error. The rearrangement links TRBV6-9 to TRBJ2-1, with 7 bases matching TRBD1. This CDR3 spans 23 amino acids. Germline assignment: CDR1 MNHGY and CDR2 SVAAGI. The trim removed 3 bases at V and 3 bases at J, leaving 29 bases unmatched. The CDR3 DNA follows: TGTGCCAGCAGTTACCCAATCCTACTCCCCGAGAGGGGGCGAGGTCCGGACTACAATGAGCAGTTCCTC. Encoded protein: CASSYPILLPERGRGPDYNEQFL.